This TCR beta chain was profiled in a study of cytomegalovirus exposure and HLA in healthy donors. CDR1 and CDR2 (germline): SGDLS, YYNGEE. Unmatched junction bases numbered 6, after V lost 4 bases and J lost 4 bases. The length of the CDR3 is 14 residues. The PCR made use of 60 Vbeta and 13 Jbeta primers. Sequencing used immunoSEQ multiplex PCR; TCRdb keeps in-frame clones, though not all of them. Of more than 85,000 clones detected, about 80% appear once; the ten largest clones hold over 2%. Sequencing was done on a sample of PBMCs. The TCR was taken from a man aged 25 to 40 in good health and CMV-seronegative. The chain carries TRBV9 and TRBJ1-1, with TRBD1 matching over 8 bases. Here the CDR3 reads CASSLGQVATEAFF. The CDR3, as DNA: TGTGCCAGCAGCCTGGGACAGGTGGCCACTGAAGCTTTCTTT.